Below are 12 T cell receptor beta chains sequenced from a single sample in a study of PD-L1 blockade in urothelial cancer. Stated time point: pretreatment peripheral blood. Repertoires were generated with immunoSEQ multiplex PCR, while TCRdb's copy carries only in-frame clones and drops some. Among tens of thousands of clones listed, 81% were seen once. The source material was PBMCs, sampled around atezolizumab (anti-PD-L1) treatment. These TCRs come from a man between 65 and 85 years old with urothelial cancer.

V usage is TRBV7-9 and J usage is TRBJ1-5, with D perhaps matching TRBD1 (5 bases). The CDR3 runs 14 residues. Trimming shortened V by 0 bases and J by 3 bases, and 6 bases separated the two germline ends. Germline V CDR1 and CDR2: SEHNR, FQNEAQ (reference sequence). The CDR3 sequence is CASSLAGPNQPQHF. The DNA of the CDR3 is TGTGCCAGCAGCTTAGCGGGGCCCAATCAGCCCCAGCATTTT.

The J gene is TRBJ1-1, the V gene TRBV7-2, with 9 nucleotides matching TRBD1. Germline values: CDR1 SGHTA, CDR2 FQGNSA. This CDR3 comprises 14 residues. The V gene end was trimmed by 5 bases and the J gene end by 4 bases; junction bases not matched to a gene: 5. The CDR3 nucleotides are TGTGCCAGCAGCCAGACAGGGGGGGCCACTGAAGCTTTCTTT. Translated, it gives CASSQTGGATEAFF.

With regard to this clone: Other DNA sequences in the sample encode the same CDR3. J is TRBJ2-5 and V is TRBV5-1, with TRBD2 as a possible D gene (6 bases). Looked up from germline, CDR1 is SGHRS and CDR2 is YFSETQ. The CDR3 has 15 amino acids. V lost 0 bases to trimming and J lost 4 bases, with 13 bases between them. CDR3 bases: TGCGCCAGCAGCTTGGCCCCGGGAGTCGGAGAGACCCAGTACTTC. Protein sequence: CASSLAPGVGETQYF.

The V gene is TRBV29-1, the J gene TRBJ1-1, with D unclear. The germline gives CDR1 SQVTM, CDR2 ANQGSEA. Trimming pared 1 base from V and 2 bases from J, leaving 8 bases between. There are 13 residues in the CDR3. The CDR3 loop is CSVEVVRNTEAFF. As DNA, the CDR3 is TGCAGCGTTGAAGTGGTCAGAAACACTGAAGCTTTCTTT.

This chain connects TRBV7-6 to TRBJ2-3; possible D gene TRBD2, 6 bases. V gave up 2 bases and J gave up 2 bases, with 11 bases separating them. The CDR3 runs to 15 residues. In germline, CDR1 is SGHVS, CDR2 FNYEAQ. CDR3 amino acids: CASSLRSGLTDTQYF. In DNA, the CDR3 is TGTGCCAGCAGCTTAAGGTCGGGACTCACAGATACGCAGTATTTT.

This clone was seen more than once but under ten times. Written as DNA, the CDR3 is TGTGCCAGCAGCAACGGACAGGGGTACGAGCAGTACTTC. Protein sequence: CASSNGQGYEQYF. This rearrangement joins TRBV7-3 to TRBJ2-7; 9 bases map to TRBD1. The CDR3 is made up of 13 amino acids. Germline-derived CDR1 and CDR2 are SGHTA and FQGTGA. V shed 5 bases and J 4 bases; nucleotides not matched to a gene: 3.

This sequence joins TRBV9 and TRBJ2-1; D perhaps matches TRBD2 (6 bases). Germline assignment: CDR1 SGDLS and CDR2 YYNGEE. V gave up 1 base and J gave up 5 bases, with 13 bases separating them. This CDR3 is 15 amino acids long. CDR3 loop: CASSVWRDGNNEQFF. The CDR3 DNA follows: TGTGCCAGCAGCGTATGGAGGGACGGGAACAATGAGCAGTTCTTC.

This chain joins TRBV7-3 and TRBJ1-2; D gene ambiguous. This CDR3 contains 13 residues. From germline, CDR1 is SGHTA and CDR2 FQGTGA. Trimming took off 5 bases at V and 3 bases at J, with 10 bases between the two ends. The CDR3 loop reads CASSPGVHYGYTF. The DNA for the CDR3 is TGTGCCAGCAGCCCAGGTGTTCACTATGGCTACACCTTC.

The CDR3 nucleotides read TGTGCCAGCAGTGAAGCCGGGACAGGGAGGACCGGGGAGCTGTTTTTT. As protein: CASSEAGTGRTGELFF. The chain is built from TRBV2 and TRBJ2-2, with 9 positions matching TRBD1. CDR1 is SNHLY, CDR2 FYNNEI, per germline. CDR3 length: 16 residues. V dropped 0 bases and J dropped 5; count of bases not matched to a gene: 4.

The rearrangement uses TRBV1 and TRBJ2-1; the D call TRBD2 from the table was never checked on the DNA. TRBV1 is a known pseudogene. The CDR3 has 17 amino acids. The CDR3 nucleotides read TGCACCAGCAGCCAAGAAAAGGGCGGGAGGGCCTACAATGAGCAGTTCTTC. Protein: CTSSQEKGGRAYNEQFF.

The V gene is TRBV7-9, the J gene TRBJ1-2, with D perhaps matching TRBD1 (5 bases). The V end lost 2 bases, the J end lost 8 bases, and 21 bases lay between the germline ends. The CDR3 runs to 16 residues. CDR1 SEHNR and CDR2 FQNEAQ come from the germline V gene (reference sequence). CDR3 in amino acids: CASSLKTDSARGGYTF. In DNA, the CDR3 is TGTGCCAGCAGCTTAAAAACCGACAGTGCCCGGGGGGGCTACACCTTC.

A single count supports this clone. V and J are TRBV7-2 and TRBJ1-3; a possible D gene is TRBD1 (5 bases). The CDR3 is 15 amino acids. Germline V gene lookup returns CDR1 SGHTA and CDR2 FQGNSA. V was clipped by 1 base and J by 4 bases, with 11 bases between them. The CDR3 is CASSLDPNRGNTIYF. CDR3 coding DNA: TGTGCCAGCAGCTTAGACCCCAACAGGGGAAACACCATATATTTT.